This record looks at one T cell receptor beta chain sequence and its context. TCRdb's table, derived via immunoSEQ multiplex PCR, lists solely in-frame clones and lacks some. In the table there are about 40,000 clones, around 85% of which are singletons. This specimen comes from a study of blood T cell repertoires in COVID-19. Sequenced input: peripheral blood. This receptor was taken from a woman aged 55-69 years with acute or convalescent COVID-19.

The CDR3 is CASSPTGSGYTF. CDR3 coding DNA: TGTGCCAGCAGCCCGACAGGGTCTGGCTACACCTTC. V gene TRBV3-1 (or the pseudogene TRBV3-2) combines with J gene TRBJ1-2; TRBD1 matches 7 bases. Germline loops: CDR1 LGHDT, CDR2 YNNKEL (reference sequence). J lost 7 bases, V lost 4 bases, and 3 bases had no gene match. The CDR3 loop spans 12 amino acids.